Following are 21 T cell receptor beta chains from one sample sequenced in a study of cytomegalovirus exposure and HLA in healthy donors. Amplification used 60 Vbeta primers and 13 Jbeta primers. Libraries were prepared by immunoSEQ multiplex PCR; TCRdb keeps only in-frame clonotypes and omits some of them. The table lists roughly 180,000 clones, more than 60% of them singletons. The sequenced sample consisted of PBMCs. Receptors originate from a man younger than 35 in good health and CMV-seronegative.

The chain links TRBV7-2 to TRBJ1-5, with TRBD1 identical over 10 bases. CDR3 length equals 16 residues. Germline V CDR1 and CDR2: SGHTA, FQGNSA. V lost 0 bases and J lost 8; bases outside the gene matches: 7. This chain's CDR3 is CASSLARGTGDKPQHF. CDR3 sequence (DNA): TGTGCCAGCAGCTTAGCGAGGGGGACAGGGGATAAGCCCCAGCATTTT.

This chain uses TRBV7-2 with TRBJ1-2; D is uncertain. This CDR3 has 12 amino acids. V lost 5 bases to trimming and J lost 6 bases, with 10 bases between them. Germline V lookup: CDR1 SGHTA, CDR2 FQGNSA. The CDR3 region is CASSRGLDGYTF. The CDR3, as DNA: TGTGCCAGCAGCCGAGGTTTAGATGGCTACACCTTC.

This chain links TRBV14 with TRBJ1-2; unclear D gene. Trimming stripped 4 bases from V and 3 bases from J, with 18 bases between. Germline V gene sequence: CDR1 SGHDN, CDR2 FVKESK. The CDR3 spans 16 residues. In nucleotides, the CDR3 is TGTGCCAGCAGCCCGACACGACGTCCAACGGACTATGGCTACACCTTC. It codes for CASSPTRRPTDYGYTF.

The chain has TRBV7-3 and TRBJ2-3, with TRBD2 matching over 10 bases. With 4 bases clipped from V and 0 bases from J, the junction kept 4 bases outside the gene matches. The CDR3 is 16 residues long. CDR1 is SGHTA and CDR2 is FQGTGA in the germline V gene. The CDR3 is CASSSASGGSTDTQYF. The CDR3 nucleotides read TGTGCCAGCAGCTCCGCTAGCGGGGGAAGCACAGATACGCAGTATTTT. The full variable domain, with the rest looked up from reference TRBV7-3 and TRBJ2-3, is GAGVSQTPSNKVTEKGKYVELRCDPISGHTALYWYRQSLGQGPEFLIYFQGTGAADDSGLPNDRFFAVRPEGSVSTLKIQRTERGDSAVYLCASSSASGGSTDTQYFGPGTRLTVL.

The chain uses TRBV7-2 and TRBJ2-3, with TRBD2 identical over 13 bases. This CDR3 comprises 19 residues. Trimming at V came to 5 bases and at J to 1 base, leaving 12 bases not matched to a gene. Per the germline V gene, CDR1 is SGHTA and CDR2 is FQGNSA. CDR3 nucleotide sequence: TGTGCCAGCAGCGATACGTGGACTAGCGGGGGAGCGGGCACAGATACGCAGTATTTT. Protein: CASSDTWTSGGAGTDTQYF.

The V gene is TRBV6-6, the J gene TRBJ1-2; D possibly corresponds to TRBD1 (5 bases). This CDR3 is 12 amino acids long. V was trimmed by 10 bases and J by 0 bases, leaving 9 bases between them. Per germline, CDR1 MNHNY and CDR2 SVGAGI (reference sequence). The CDR3 loop reads CATSTANYGYTF. Here the CDR3 DNA reads TGTGCCACTTCGACAGCTAACTATGGCTACACCTTC.

This chain connects TRBV5-1 to TRBJ1-2; 9 bases are a match to TRBD1. The CDR3 extends over 15 amino acids. The ends lost 4 bases at V and 4 bases at J; junction bases unmatched: 8. CDR1 and CDR2 from the germline V gene are SGHRS and YFSETQ. In DNA form, the CDR3 reads TGCGCCAGCAGCCCAAGACAGGGGGTCACCTATGGCTACACCTTC. Translating gives CASSPRQGVTYGYTF.

This clone was seen a single time. J is TRBJ1-2 and V is TRBV13; weak D call: TRBD1 (5 bases). The V end lost 2 bases, the J end lost 0 bases, and 16 bases lay between the germline ends. The CDR3 has 17 residues. Germline CDR1 PRHDT, CDR2 FYEKMQ (reference sequence). The CDR3 loop reads CASSLYPPDTANYGYTF. The CDR3 DNA is TGTGCCAGCAGCTTATATCCCCCGGACACAGCTAACTATGGCTACACCTTC.

The chain links TRBV7-8 to TRBJ2-6; 8 bases are shared with TRBD1. The CDR3 totals 18 residues. Germline loops: CDR1 SGHVS, CDR2 FQNEAQ. With V trimmed by 5 bases and J by 0 bases, 9 bases remained unmatched. CDR3: CASSPRTGKLSGANVLTF. DNA of the CDR3: TGTGCCAGCAGCCCGCGGACAGGGAAACTCTCTGGGGCCAACGTCCTGACTTTC. Full variable domain (rest looked up from reference TRBV7-8 and TRBJ2-6): GAGVSQSPRYKVAKRGQDVALRCDPISGHVSLFWYQQALGQGPEFLTYFQNEAQLDKSGLPSDRFFAERPEGSVSTLKIQRTQQEDSAVYLCASSPRTGKLSGANVLTFGAGSRLTVL.

V usage is TRBV27 and J usage is TRBJ1-2, with a weak D call TRBD1 (5 bases). Germline V lookup: CDR1 MNHEY, CDR2 SMNVEV (reference sequence). The V gene lost 2 bases and the J gene lost 4 bases, with 8 bases spanning the gap. The CDR3 contains 13 residues. CDR3 loop: CASSLRGTYGYTF. The CDR3 region has the DNA TGTGCCAGCAGTTTACGGGGGACCTATGGCTACACCTTC.

The chain carries TRBV5-6 and TRBJ2-7; 7 bases are a match to TRBD1. The CDR3 length is 14 residues. V shed 2 bases and J 3 bases; nucleotides not matched to a gene: 5. CDR1 is SGHDT and CDR2 is YYEEEE in the germline V gene. The CDR3 region has the DNA TGTGCCAGCAGCTTAGGGGGACAGCTCTACGAGCAGTACTTC. It yields the protein CASSLGGQLYEQYF.

This clone was observed a few times. The chain combines TRBV6-1 with TRBJ1-2; perhaps TRBD1 as D (5 bases). Per germline, CDR1 MNHNS and CDR2 SASEGT. The V end lost 7 bases, the J end lost 7 bases, and 19 bases lay between the germline ends. The CDR3 is 14 residues long. The CDR3 DNA reads TGTGCCAGCACCGGGACCCCGGAGGGCAGTGGCTACACCTTC. Its translation: CASTGTPEGSGYTF.

The genes are TRBV5-1 and TRBJ2-3; D is unresolved. Trimming cost V 0 bases and J 4 bases, with 9 bases left between them. Germline values: CDR1 SGHRS, CDR2 YFSETQ. The CDR3 is 14 amino acids. The CDR3 spells CASSLDLPADTQYF. CDR3 sequence (DNA): TGCGCCAGCAGCTTGGACCTACCCGCAGATACGCAGTATTTT.

V usage is TRBV7-6 and J usage is TRBJ1-2, with 7 bases matching TRBD1. In germline, CDR1 is SGHVS, CDR2 FNYEAQ. The CDR3 sequence is 15 residues long. Unmatched junction bases numbered 8, after V lost 5 bases and J lost 2 bases. The DNA of the CDR3 is TGTGCCAGCAGCCTTGGGACAGTGGGGAACTATGGCTACACCTTC. This codes for CASSLGTVGNYGYTF.

The chain links TRBV7-2 to TRBJ2-7, with TRBD2 identical over 10 bases. Losses at the gene ends were 1 base for V and 7 bases for J; bases not matched to a gene: 7. CDR3 length equals 15 residues. The germline V gene has CDR1 SGHTA and CDR2 FQGNSA. Here the CDR3 reads CASSLELAGVGEQYF. The CDR3 nucleotides read TGTGCCAGCAGCTTAGAGCTAGCGGGAGTGGGGGAGCAGTACTTC.

This clone was counted between two and nine times. This chain connects TRBV7-8 to TRBJ2-5, with D possibly being TRBD2 (7 bases). The germline gives CDR1 SGHVS, CDR2 FQNEAQ. Between the trimmed V and J ends, which lost 6 bases and 4 bases, there was a span of 15 bases. CDR3 length: 14 amino acids. CDR3 in amino acids: CASSHFGGPETQYF. The CDR3 bases are TGTGCCAGCAGTCATTTCGGGGGGCCAGAGACCCAGTACTTC.

The rearrangement uses TRBV27 and TRBJ1-5, with D tentatively TRBD1 (6 bases). V was shortened by 2 bases and J by 7 bases, with 12 bases between the two germline ends. The CDR3 runs 14 residues. CDR1 and CDR2 from the germline V gene are MNHEY and SMNVEV (reference sequence). The CDR3 reads CASSLMGAGQPQHF. In DNA, the CDR3 is TGTGCCAGCAGTTTAATGGGGGCCGGGCAGCCCCAGCATTTT.

The chain employs TRBV4-2 and TRBJ2-2, with D perhaps matching TRBD2 (6 bases). CDR3 length equals 17 residues. Trimming left V 4 bases short and J 0 bases short, with 15 bases between. The germline V gene has CDR1 LGHNA and CDR2 YNFKEQ. This chain's CDR3 is CASSRKGGGTNTGELFF. CDR3 sequence (DNA): TGTGCCAGCAGCCGAAAGGGCGGAGGGACGAACACCGGGGAGCTGTTTTTT.

J is TRBJ2-1 and V is TRBV7-3, with 10 bases fitting TRBD2. V shed 5 bases and J 9 bases; nucleotides not matched to a gene: 13. Looked up from germline, CDR1 is SGHTA and CDR2 is FQGTGA. The CDR3 loop spans 16 amino acids. The CDR3 DNA is TGTGCCAGCAGCGACTCTAGCGGGGGCCCATCGTGTGAGCAGTTCTTC. This gives the protein CASSDSSGGPSCEQFF.

The chain combines TRBV7-9 with TRBJ1-4; D is possibly TRBD1 (5 bases). Trimming pared 5 bases from V and 5 bases from J, leaving 15 bases between. The CDR3 is made up of 15 amino acids. Germline V lookup: CDR1 SEHNR, CDR2 FQNEAQ (reference sequence). The CDR3 spells CASSTSGGINEKLFF. The CDR3 DNA sequence: TGTGCCAGCAGCACAAGTGGGGGGATAAATGAAAAACTGTTTTTT.

The rearrangement joins TRBV5-4 to TRBJ2-2; 8 positions match TRBD1. The junction had 2 bases not matched to a gene; V was cut back by 2 bases and J by 8 bases. Looked up from germline, CDR1 is SGHNT and CDR2 is YYREEE (reference sequence). This CDR3 is 13 amino acids long. Here the CDR3 DNA reads TGTGCCAGCAGCTTCAGGGGGCAAGGGGAGCTGTTTTTT. Protein sequence: CASSFRGQGELFF. The entire variable domain, with the rest obtained from reference TRBV5-4 and TRBJ2-2, is as follows: ETGVTQSPTHLIKTRGQQVTLRCSSQSGHNTVSWYQQALGQGPQFIFQYYREEENGRGNFPPRFSGLQFPNYSSELNVNALELDDSALYLCASSFRGQGELFFGEGSRLTVL.